This TCR beta chain was documented in a study of T cells in Graves' hyperthyroidism and ophthalmopathy (dated 2019 in TCRdb). Describing the broader study: Peripheral blood samples were taken at the time of initial diagnosis, prior to any treatment. In addition, the study compared T-cell repertoires in thyroid tissue and in blood from several Graves' hyperthyroidism patients. The 100 discovery patients were divided at random into training and test sets in a 7:3 ratio. After sampling, hyperthyroidism patients received methimazole starting at 30 mg daily, and ophthalmopathy patients received high-dose intravenous methylprednisolone. An independent validation cohort of about 20 hyperthyroidism patients and about 16 patients who later progressed to ophthalmopathy tested prospective prediction of ophthalmopathy. The paper reports TCR Vbeta CDR3 sequencing of 140 or so peripheral blood samples: approximately 41 ophthalmopathy, fewer than 80 hyperthyroidism and around 17 progressor patients. To identify TCR V-J signatures that set the groups apart, the researchers used a discovery cohort of 100 or so patients, made up of approximately 43 with Graves' ophthalmopathy and about 59 with stable Graves' hyperthyroidism.

The TCR beta CDR3 regions were amplified from the RNA transcripts. For the first round of RT-PCR on the TCR CDR3, the HTBI primer set was used together with the Qiagen OneStep RT-PCR kit. A second multiplex PCR round built the libraries, followed by size selection and purification. Libraries were sequenced paired-end with 100 bp reads on an Illumina HiSeq2000. Turning to the authors' computational methods: SOAPnuke was used to process the raw data, with reads discarded if the reads contained adapters or uncalled bases, had a mean Phred below 15, or lacked an exact constant-primer or identifier match. COPE v1.2.5 was used to merge the high-quality paired reads, and each unique nucleotide sequence was defined as a clonotype. Clonotypes were aligned to IMGT TRBV, TRBD and TRBJ reference segments using MiTCR v1.1. The analysis included only V-J combinations with a frequency above 0.0001, which together covered approximately 99% of the repertoires. A TCS score was defined as the ratio between F50 (clonal expansion) and ExV (chaos), using BLOSUM62-based TCRdist between CDR3 peptides within each V-J. Welch's t-statistics and random forest reduced just over 500 V-J features to roughly 13, which were used in a naive Bayes classifier (R e1071). TCRdb reworked the public reads: Q25 trimming with fastp, MiXCR clone assembly, productive beta chains retained. Merged by CDR3 protein, the rows form single entries marked with the most common genes and DNA. In this record, the V and J calls reflect TCRdb's handling and not the investigators' own analysis. In all, the sample holds 350,000 to 400,000 distinct CDR3 sequences, and 19% of those were seen once. 3.5% to 4% of the sample lies in the top ten.

This clonotype was observed many times. Its antigen target is currently unknown. One base away there is no much larger clone; base qualities are not given. The paper as a whole reports these results and caveats: Sample size was not statistically predetermined, and blinding of investigators to group allocation was not performed. In validation, progression to ophthalmopathy was predicted by the model with 70% to 71% sensitivity and about 72% specificity, a median of around 6.5 months before onset. In cross-validation, a model built on a 13 V-J signature told ophthalmopathy apart from stable hyperthyroidism with about 90% sensitivity and roughly 81% specificity, and in testing the same model reached 80%/75%. Most expanded thyroid clonotypes (frequency above 0.001) were also detected in blood, a finding suggesting that blood repertoires may reflect thyroid immune responses.

Stable Graves' hyperthyroidism was defined as the absence of progression to ophthalmopathy over 18 months of follow-up. Hyperthyroidism patients were newly diagnosed, with disease duration under 2 months, and aged 18 to 65 years. Patients with uncontrolled infections, other autoimmune diseases, pregnancy or lactation were excluded. Diagnoses were established on the basis of clinical symptoms, serum thyroxine and TRAb, thyroid ultrasound, and orbital computed tomography. Ficoll-Paque density gradient centrifugation was used to isolate PBMCs from around 10 ml of fresh peripheral blood. Total RNA was extracted using Trizol reagent, and RNA quality was assessed on an Agilent 2100 Bioanalyzer. The cysteine opens and the phenylalanine closes a CDR3 of 15 amino acids. Only the CDR3 part of the read is kept: 45 bases, read in frame from the first base. CDR1 is given as MDHEN and CDR2 as SYDVKM, both from the germline V gene. Trimming removed 8 bases from V and 3 bases from J, leaving 19 bases between the germline ends.

The receptor was isolated from a woman younger than 35 with Graves' hyperthyroidism. Recombination linked TRBV28 to TRBJ1-2; no D gene is confidently identified. The sample was blood. The sequenced DNA: TGTGCCAGCCTCCCGGGGTTCTCTAGGGACTATGGCTACACCTTC. It translates as CASLPGFSRDYGYTF.